This T cell receptor beta chain appears in the sequencing data of a study of post-analysis software for immune sequencing data. Study-wide context: Relapsing-remitting, secondary progressive and progressive-relapsing multiple sclerosis courses were included. Whole-study findings and limits: TRBV segments more frequent in patients than in controls numbered a few and included TRBV5-6, TRBV5-1 and TRBV20-1. For normalized Chao1 diversity, multiple sclerosis patients scored significantly lower than controls did. Co-batched samples clustered tightly together by F measure.

V was pared by 9 bases and J by 6 bases, with 9 bases between. The CDR3 runs 11 residues. The germline V gene encodes CDR1 MNHEY and CDR2 SVGAGI. Concerning this clonotype itself: What it recognizes is unknown.

Unique molecular identifiers featured in each of the TCR beta cDNA libraries. Via MiXCR, TCRdb re-called the PCR reads, giving one row per CDR3 protein. The sample contains about 430,000 distinct CDR3 sequences, 30% to 40% of which appear only once. The TCR was taken from a girl under 10 years old with multiple sclerosis. Source material: blood. The chain employs TRBV6-5 and TRBJ2-1; D is unclear. CDR3 sequence: CASVFSNEQFF. Here the CDR3 DNA reads TGTGCCAGTGTTTTTTCCAATGAGCAGTTCTTC.